These 19 T cell receptor beta chains were sequenced from one sample in a study of shared clonotypes between healthy human individuals. Profiled with immunoSEQ multiplex PCR; TCRdb holds only in-frame clones, not every one. This table holds 600,000 to 750,000 clones, roughly 72% found once. The sequenced material came from memory CD4+ T cells sorted from blood. Subset indicated: CD45RA-negative fraction. These receptor sequences come from a woman aged 25 to 45 in good health.

The chain recombines TRBV6-1 with TRBJ2-3; D uncertain. Looked up from germline, CDR1 is MNHNS and CDR2 is SASEGT. V shed 7 bases and J shed 7 bases, with 18 bases lying between them. The CDR3 consists of 14 residues. The CDR3 nucleotides are TGTGCCAGCAACCTGGGGTCTATCGAGCATACGCAGTATTTT. Its protein is CASNLGSIEHTQYF.

This clone was counted only a few times. This chain connects TRBV7-8 to TRBJ2-7; maybe TRBD2 (7 bases). Germline V gives CDR1 SGHVS, CDR2 FQNEAQ. V was trimmed by 5 bases and J by 0 bases, leaving 11 bases between them. This CDR3 comprises 14 residues. CDR3 region: CASSTAGHSYEQYF. As DNA, the CDR3 is TGTGCCAGCAGCACAGCGGGACACTCCTACGAGCAGTACTTC.

This clone was recorded only once. Here the CDR3 reads CASSYPSAGGGTQYF. As DNA, the CDR3 is TGTGCCAGCAGTTACCCCTCAGCGGGAGGCGGGACGCAGTATTTT. J is TRBJ2-3 and V is TRBV6-5; 9 bases agree with TRBD2. Germline-derived CDR1 and CDR2 are MNHEY and SVGAGI. V was pared by 2 bases and J by 9 bases, with 9 bases of the junction left unmatched. CDR3 size: 15 residues.

The chain is built from TRBV6-5 and TRBJ2-7; 7 bases are shared with TRBD1. The length of the CDR3 is 12 residues. With V trimmed by 0 bases and J by 11 bases, 4 bases remained unmatched. Germline loops: CDR1 MNHEY, CDR2 SVGAGI. CDR3 nucleotides: TGTGCCAGCAGTTACTCAGGGACAGTTAAGTACTTC. Amino acids: CASSYSGTVKYF.

About this clone: Other DNA sequences in this sample translate to the same CDR3. The chain couples TRBV7-9 to TRBJ2-5; the D gene is possibly TRBD2 (6 bases). V dropped 2 bases and J dropped 5 bases, with 12 bases sitting between them. CDR1 SEHNR and CDR2 FQNEAQ come from the germline V gene (reference sequence). The CDR3 is made up of 14 amino acids. This CDR3 reads CASSLSSGRETQYF. In DNA, the CDR3 is TGTGCCAGCAGCTTATCGTCAGGGAGGGAGACCCAGTACTTC.

The CDR3 DNA is TGCAGCGTCCCTAAGGGGGGTTTGCCAGATACGCAGTATTTT. Translating it yields CSVPKGGLPDTQYF. The rearrangement uses TRBV29-1 and TRBJ2-3; D possibly uses TRBD1 or TRBD2 (6 bases each). Deletions cut 6 bases from V and 4 bases from J, with 17 bases between. The germline V gene encodes CDR1 SQVTM and CDR2 ANQGSEA. The CDR3 extends over 14 amino acids.

V is TRBV7-8 and J is TRBJ1-4; D is undetermined. V was shortened by 1 base and J by 8 bases, with 14 bases between the two germline ends. CDR1 SGHVS and CDR2 FQNEAQ come from the germline V gene. The CDR3 consists of 15 residues. The CDR3 region is CASSLVGPSREKLFF. The CDR3 DNA reads as TGTGCCAGCAGCTTAGTTGGTCCCAGCAGGGAAAAACTGTTTTTT.

The gene calls are TRBV18 and TRBJ1-2, with D perhaps matching TRBD1 (5 bases). The CDR3 has 15 residues. Trimming removed 6 bases at V and 4 bases at J, with 18 bases between. In germline, CDR1 is KGHSH, CDR2 LQKENI. Here the CDR3 DNA reads TGTGCCAGCTCCCTTCAAGCCAGGGTAGCCTATGGCTACACCTTC. Translated: CASSLQARVAYGYTF.

The V call is TRBV29-1, the J call TRBJ1-5, with D possibly matching TRBD1 (5 bases). The germline V and J ends were trimmed by 4 bases and 6 bases, with 10 bases remaining between them. The germline gives CDR1 SQVTM, CDR2 ANQGSEA. The CDR3 totals 12 residues. CDR3 bases: TGCAGCGTTGGGGGGGGTAGTCAGCCCCAGCATTTT. This translates into CSVGGGSQPQHF.

The chain combines TRBV5-4 with TRBJ2-2; TRBD2 matches at 7 bases. The ends lost 6 bases at V and 2 bases at J; junction bases unmatched: 4. Germline V gene sequence: CDR1 SGHNT, CDR2 YYREEE (reference sequence). The CDR3 extends over 14 amino acids. The CDR3 DNA reads TGTGCCAGCACGGGCGGGAGAAACACCGGGGAGCTGTTTTTT. This encodes CASTGGRNTGELFF.

This chain joins TRBV7-2 and TRBJ2-7, with D unresolved. CDR1 SGHTA and CDR2 FQGNSA come from the germline V gene. The CDR3 sequence is 13 residues long. Trimming shortened V by 1 base and J by 2 bases, and 6 bases separated the two germline ends. For the CDR3, the DNA is TGTGCCAGCAGCTTAGACCCGACCTACGAGCAGTACTTC. Its protein product is CASSLDPTYEQYF.

This clone was detected only a few times. The V call is TRBV5-4, the J call TRBJ1-3; TRBD1 might be the D (5 bases). V was cut by 4 bases and J by 7 bases, with 15 bases left in between. The CDR3 is 14 residues long. Germline V CDR1 and CDR2: SGHNT, YYREEE (reference sequence). CDR3 protein: CASSQVGGTNTIYF. In DNA, the CDR3 is TGTGCCAGCAGCCAAGTGGGGGGTACCAACACCATATATTTT.

The rearrangement links TRBV9 to TRBJ2-1, with D perhaps matching TRBD2 (5 bases). The V gene lost 4 bases and the J gene lost 8 bases, with 10 bases spanning the gap. Germline lookup yields CDR1 SGDLS and CDR2 YYNGEE. This CDR3 is 12 amino acids long. Here the CDR3 DNA reads TGTGCCAGCAGCCGCCCCGGGGATGAGCAGTTCTTC. It translates to CASSRPGDEQFF.

This clone turned up a few times. J is TRBJ1-5 and V is TRBV7-2; D is perhaps TRBD1 (6 bases). Trimming removed 3 bases from V and 2 bases from J, with 11 bases in between. The CDR3 is 15 amino acids. Germline V gives CDR1 SGHTA, CDR2 FQGNSA. The CDR3 sequence is CASSLGGLGNQPQHF. The CDR3, as DNA: TGTGCCAGCAGCTTGGGGGGGCTCGGCAATCAGCCCCAGCATTTT.

This clone was seen a few times. The CDR3 bases are TGCGCCAGCGGCAGGGGGGCGGGAAACACCATATATTTT. Encoded protein: CASGRGAGNTIYF. This chain links TRBV4-1 with TRBJ1-3; TRBD1 matches 7 bases. J lost 4 bases, V lost 8 bases, and 5 bases had no gene match. The germline gives CDR1 MGHRA, CDR2 YSYEKL. This CDR3 has 13 amino acids.

This chain links TRBV7-6 with TRBJ2-3; 12 bases match TRBD2. Losses at the gene ends were 6 bases for V and 3 bases for J; bases not matched to a gene: 4. The CDR3 is 15 amino acids. CDR1 SGHVS and CDR2 FNYEAQ come from the germline V gene. DNA of the CDR3: TGTGCCAGCAGTCCCGGGACTAGCGGGACAGATACGCAGTATTTT. Translation gives CASSPGTSGTDTQYF.

The chain joins TRBV11-3 to TRBJ2-2; D is possibly TRBD1 (5 bases). The CDR3 sequence is 16 residues long. The germline V and J ends were trimmed by 5 bases and 2 bases, with 15 bases remaining between them. Looked up from germline, CDR1 is SGHNT and CDR2 is YENEEA. The CDR3, as DNA: TGTGCCAGCAGCCCTCGCATTGGGGCAAACACCGGGGAGCTGTTTTTT. Protein sequence: CASSPRIGANTGELFF.

J is TRBJ2-7 and V is TRBV19, with 9 nucleotides matching TRBD1. The germline V gene has CDR1 LNHDA and CDR2 SQIVND (reference sequence). The CDR3 is made up of 15 amino acids. The V gene end was trimmed by 5 bases and the J gene end by 2 bases; junction bases not matched to a gene: 7. CDR3 nucleotide sequence: TGTGCCAGTAGTCCTTGGACAGGGGTAACCTACGAGCAGTACTTC. Protein: CASSPWTGVTYEQYF.

This clone came up a few times. V and J are TRBV28 and TRBJ2-1; 8 bases are shared with TRBD2. The V gene end was trimmed by 6 bases and the J gene end by 10 bases; junction bases not matched to a gene: 14. The CDR3 sequence is 15 residues long. The V gene's germline CDR1 is MDHEN and CDR2 SYDVKM. The CDR3 bases are TGTGCCAGCAGCCGAGCCGGGACTAGACCTGTCGAGCAGTTCTTC. This sequence encodes CASSRAGTRPVEQFF.